The 19 T cell receptor beta chains given below trace back to one sample, sequenced in a study of T cell responses to AZD1222 COVID-19 vaccine. Libraries were prepared by immunoSEQ multiplex PCR; TCRdb keeps only in-frame clonotypes and omits some of them. In the table there are about 130,000 clones, roughly 90% of which are singletons. This specimen consisted of peripheral blood, obtained 28 days after the second AZD1222 dose. Receptor source: an adult who received the AZD1222 COVID-19 vaccine.

The rearrangement links TRBV23-1 to TRBJ1-1; the match to TRBD1 covers 10 bases. TRBV23-1 is an ORF for which the function is uncertain. The CDR3 extends over 15 amino acids. The ends lost 5 bases at V and 4 bases at J; junction bases unmatched: 7. In nucleotides, the CDR3 is TGCGCCAGCAGTTACCTGGGACAGGGGTGCACTGAAGCTTTCTTT. Amino acid sequence: CASSYLGQGCTEAFF.

The chain couples TRBV28 to TRBJ1-1, with D possibly matching TRBD1 (6 bases). The CDR3 totals 11 residues. Trimming removed 8 bases at V and 11 bases at J, with 15 bases between. CDR1 is MDHEN and CDR2 is SYDVKM in the germline V gene. CDR3 in DNA: TGTGCCAGCGGGGGGCAGTTGAGCGCTTTCTTT. It codes for CASGGQLSAFF.

The chain combines TRBV11-3 with TRBJ2-7; D may be TRBD1 (6 bases). Germline V CDR1 and CDR2: SGHNT, YENEEA. This CDR3 has 14 residues. Deletions cut 1 base from V and 3 bases from J, with 10 bases between. CDR3 sequence (DNA): TGTGCCAGCAGCTTAGGAACAGGGAGCTACGAGCAGTACTTC. Its translation: CASSLGTGSYEQYF.

The chain combines TRBV27 with TRBJ2-6; 8 bases line up with TRBD2. Germline values: CDR1 MNHEY, CDR2 SMNVEV (reference sequence). This CDR3 is built from 17 residues. V shed 6 bases, J shed 4 bases, and the junction held 11 bases outside the gene matches. The CDR3 here is CASSPHGGARGANVLTF. CDR3 coding DNA: TGTGCCAGCAGCCCACACGGGGGGGCGAGGGGGGCCAACGTCCTGACTTTC.

The chain carries TRBV9 and TRBJ1-1; no clear D. The CDR3 loop spans 13 amino acids. Trimming shortened V by 3 bases and J by 5 bases, and 11 bases separated the two germline ends. The germline CDR1 and CDR2 sequences are SGDLS and YYNGEE. CDR3 protein: CASSGELGTEAFF. CDR3 coding DNA: TGTGCCAGCAGCGGTGAATTGGGGACTGAAGCTTTCTTT.

V usage is TRBV2 and J usage is TRBJ2-3; perhaps TRBD1 as D (5 bases). V was pared by 6 bases and J by 2 bases, with 6 bases between. There are 12 residues in the CDR3. CDR1 is SNHLY and CDR2 is FYNNEI in the germline V gene. This CDR3 reads CASSRVTDTQYF. CDR3 DNA: TGTGCCAGCAGCAGGGTCACAGATACGCAGTATTTT.

The CDR3 sequence is CASSFRGGDGYTF. The CDR3 DNA reads TGTGCCAGCAGCTTCAGGGGCGGGGACGGCTACACCTTC. This sequence joins TRBV7-2 and TRBJ1-2; tentatively, D is TRBD1 (6 bases). The CDR3 totals 13 residues. Germline lookup yields CDR1 SGHTA and CDR2 FQGNSA. V was clipped by 3 bases and J by 8 bases, with 13 bases between them. The complete variable domain, with remaining parts taken from reference TRBV7-2 and TRBJ1-2, reads GAGVSQSPSNKVTEKGKDVELRCDPISGHTALYWYRQSLGQGLEFLIYFQGNSAPDKSGLPSDRFSAERTGGSVSTLTIQRTQQEDSAVYLCASSFRGGDGYTFGSGTRLTVV.

The V call is TRBV5-6, the J call TRBJ1-2; 9 nucleotides line up with TRBD1. This CDR3 has 13 amino acids. CDR1 is SGHDT and CDR2 is YYEEEE in the germline V gene. The J segment lost 7 bases and the V segment lost 3 bases, leaving 4 bases of the junction unmatched. This chain's CDR3 is CASSWTGAPGYTF. The CDR3 nucleotides are TGTGCCAGCAGCTGGACAGGGGCCCCTGGCTACACCTTC.

This rearrangement joins TRBV6-6 to TRBJ2-1; 10 bases map to TRBD2. Looked up from germline, CDR1 is MNHNY and CDR2 is SVGAGI (reference sequence). The CDR3 covers 14 residues. The V segment lost 6 bases and the J segment 10 bases; nucleotides outside the gene matches: 9. The CDR3 spells CASRGAGGRQEQFF. CDR3 nucleotide sequence: TGTGCCAGCAGGGGAGCGGGAGGGAGGCAGGAGCAGTTCTTC.

This sequence joins TRBV4-1 and TRBJ2-3, with D unresolved. Trimming cost V 2 bases and J 5 bases, with 11 bases left between them. CDR3 size: 14 residues. Germline lookup yields CDR1 MGHRA and CDR2 YSYEKL. CDR3 sequence reads: CASSQKTPGDTQYF. The CDR3 nucleotides read TGCGCCAGCAGCCAAAAGACTCCAGGAGATACGCAGTATTTT.

The CDR3 DNA is TGTGCCAGCAGCCAAGCAGGGGCGTTAACTGAAGCTTTCTTT. It translates to CASSQAGALTEAFF. The rearrangement uses TRBV3-1 (or the pseudogene TRBV3-2) and TRBJ1-1, with D possibly being TRBD1 (6 bases). CDR3 length: 14 residues. V lost 1 base and J 5 bases, leaving 11 bases between the germline ends. From germline, CDR1 is LGHDT and CDR2 YNNKEL (reference sequence).

The chain recombines TRBV27 with TRBJ2-3, with D perhaps matching TRBD2 (6 bases). The germline gives CDR1 MNHEY, CDR2 SMNVEV (reference sequence). Between the trimmed V and J ends, which lost 6 bases and 6 bases, there was a span of 19 bases. The CDR3 totals 15 residues. The CDR3 bases are TGTGCCAGCAGGCCTGCGGGGCCCCCCCGGGATACGCAGTATTTT. As protein: CASRPAGPPRDTQYF.

This chain connects TRBV28 to TRBJ1-4; 8 bases are shared with TRBD1. In germline, CDR1 is MDHEN, CDR2 SYDVKM. This CDR3 is 15 amino acids long. The ends lost 10 bases at V and 3 bases at J; junction bases unmatched: 10. The CDR3 sequence is CATFHRGEANEKLFF. The CDR3 DNA reads as TGTGCCACCTTCCACAGGGGGGAGGCTAATGAAAAACTGTTTTTT.

This chain uses TRBV14 with TRBJ1-2; 7 positions match TRBD1. This CDR3 region has 15 residues. Germline CDR1 SGHDN, CDR2 FVKESK. With V trimmed by 2 bases and J by 3 bases, 6 bases remained unmatched. The DNA of the CDR3 is TGTGCCAGCAGCCAATACACAGGGGTTTACTATGGCTACACCTTC. Its protein product is CASSQYTGVYYGYTF.

The genes are TRBV5-1 and TRBJ1-4; 8 nucleotides match TRBD1. The CDR3 is 14 residues long. Germline V gene sequence: CDR1 SGHRS, CDR2 YFSETQ. The J segment lost 6 bases and the V segment lost 7 bases, leaving 8 bases of the junction unmatched. The CDR3 DNA is TGCGCCAGCTCCCCAGGACAGGGTGATGAAAAACTGTTTTTT. Protein: CASSPGQGDEKLFF.

The J gene is TRBJ1-3, the V gene TRBV3-1 (or the pseudogene TRBV3-2); TRBD1 might be the D (5 bases). V lost 4 bases, J lost 4 bases, and 11 bases lay in between. Germline values: CDR1 LGHDT, CDR2 YNNKEL (reference sequence). CDR3 length: 14 amino acids. This CDR3 reads CASSPPGGGNTIYF. Here the CDR3 DNA reads TGTGCCAGCAGCCCGCCCGGGGGAGGAAACACCATATATTTT.

This clone appeared a few times. V is TRBV6-5 and J is TRBJ2-7; D remains ambiguous. Germline values: CDR1 MNHEY, CDR2 SVGAGI. The V end lost 5 bases, the J end lost 1 base, and 15 bases lay between the germline ends. This CDR3 has 15 residues. CDR3: CASSPQAALSYEQYF. CDR3 DNA sequence: TGTGCCAGCAGTCCCCAGGCAGCCTTATCCTACGAGCAGTACTTC.

The V gene is TRBV18, the J gene TRBJ1-3; unclear D gene. The length of the CDR3 is 13 residues. In germline, CDR1 is KGHSH, CDR2 LQKENI. Trimming removed 4 bases from V and 3 bases from J, with 7 bases in between. In DNA, the CDR3 is TGTGCCAGCTCACAAGAGGGTGGAAACACCATATATTTT. Amino acids: CASSQEGGNTIYF.

The gene calls are TRBV6-5 and TRBJ1-2, with 10 positions matching TRBD1. The CDR3 loop spans 14 amino acids. V lost 6 bases, J lost 3 bases, and 4 bases stayed unmatched. Germline CDR1 reads MNHEY; CDR2 reads SVGAGI. In nucleotides, the CDR3 is TGTGCCAGCAGACGACAGGGGGCGGACTATGGCTACACCTTC. This sequence encodes CASRRQGADYGYTF.